This entry features one T cell receptor (beta chain) sequence. Antigen specificity is unknown. The germline gene is not matched at one end of the junction; a read error may be the cause. This record comes from a study of CD8+CD57+ T cells in acquired aplastic anemia. Across the whole study: Sorted CD4+ and CD8+ cells yielded DNA averaging about 3.2 ug. Mean read depth for CD4+ cells from healthy donors was around 9.9 million.

Genomic DNA acted as the template from which TCR beta VDJ combination and CDR3 sequence profiling were carried out. MiXCR, applied by TCRdb to the reads, yields one record per CDR3 protein. The table lists 350,000 to 450,000 distinct CDR3 sequences, under 80% of them singletons, with approximately 4% in the top ten. This CDR3 region has 13 residues. Germline CDR1 reads WSHSY; CDR2 reads SAAADI. Whole-study results and caveats: In CD8+ cells, Simpson's diversity showed no significant difference between patients and controls. The study identified twenty-nine CD8+ CDR3 sequences shared by patients and controls.

The J gene is TRBJ1-2, the V gene TRBV10-2; D remains ambiguous. The sequenced sample consisted of sorted CD4+, CD8+, or CD8+CD57+ T cells (not recorded which) from PBMCs. This TCR was sampled from a human donor in good health, serving as a control. The CDR3 DNA is TGTGCCAGTCGGCTTGGGGTCGATTATGGCTACACCTTC. Its translation is CASRLGVDYGYTF.